This T cell receptor beta chain stems from a study of blood T cell repertoires in COVID-19. Overall study context: Spain, Italy and the United States supplied samples that represented acute and convalescent COVID-19. In each case, the material was cDNA or gDNA derived from T cells, B-cell-depleted T cells, or PBMCs.

Using immunoSEQ multiplex PCR, the repertoire was profiled, and TCRdb retains in-frame clones only, with some absent. Of 350,000 to 400,000 clones listed, around 87% were seen once; the top ten hold roughly 1.9%. Those enrolled, adults aged roughly 18 to 89 years, came from roughly 23 US areas. The CDR3 has 17 residues. The germline V gene encodes CDR1 GTSNPN and CDR2 SVGIG (reference sequence). V shed 7 bases and J shed 2 bases, with 24 bases lying between them. The chain uses TRBV30 and TRBJ2-1; D may be TRBD2 (6 bases). The receptor was isolated from a man aged 40-49 years in a cohort exposed to, infected with or recovered from COVID-19 (not recorded which). What was sequenced was PBMCs or T cells enriched from blood (not recorded which). CDR3 sequence (DNA): TGTGCCTTGTTAAGGGGAACAGCGGAGGGAACCTACAATGAGCAGTTCTTC. Protein: CALLRGTAEGTYNEQFF.